The 6 T cell receptor beta chains listed next were all sequenced from one sample in a study of type 1 regulatory T cells. These receptors' antigens are unknown. TCRdb reprocessed the reads via MiXCR and lists one record per CDR3 protein. Among roughly 68,000 distinct CDR3 sequences listed, around 68% were seen once. The sample comprised cultured T cells, either the whole culture or a sorted T cell fraction (not recorded which). Documented subset: Tr1-enriched cell product generated in vitro against host alloantigens. The origin of the receptors is a human donor in good health.

The J gene is TRBJ1-5, the V gene TRBV5-1; no definite D call. CDR1 is SGHRS, CDR2 YFSETQ, per germline. The CDR3 runs to 15 residues. Trimming took 4 bases from V and 7 from J, leaving 18 bases between them. In DNA, the CDR3 is TGCGCCAGCAGCCCCGAGTATGGGATCGGACAGCCCCAGCATTTT. Translating gives CASSPEYGIGQPQHF.

The gene calls are TRBV6-1 and TRBJ2-5; 7 positions match TRBD1. The CDR3 extends over 14 amino acids. Germline V gives CDR1 MNHNS, CDR2 SASEGT. The V gene end was trimmed by 4 bases and the J gene end by 5 bases; junction bases not matched to a gene: 7. The CDR3 nucleotides read TGTGCCAGCAGTGGGACAGGATTTTGGGAGACCCAGTACTTC. As protein: CASSGTGFWETQYF.

A few counts support this clonotype. This chain links TRBV6-2 or TRBV6-3 with TRBJ2-1, with D maybe TRBD1 (5 bases). Germline lookup yields CDR1 MNHEY and CDR2 SVGEGT. V lost 0 bases and J 8 bases, leaving 17 bases between the germline ends. This CDR3 region has 16 residues. The CDR3 region is CASSYSTRFLTDEQFF. The CDR3 DNA reads TGTGCCAGCAGTTACTCGACTCGCTTCCTGACAGATGAGCAGTTCTTC.

At least ten counts were recorded for this clonotype. J is TRBJ2-1 and V is TRBV3-1; maybe TRBD2 (5 bases). This CDR3 is built from 13 residues. The germline V and J ends were trimmed by 0 bases and 6 bases, with 6 bases remaining between them. CDR1 LGHDT and CDR2 YNNKEL come from the germline V gene (reference sequence). The CDR3 region is CASSQDRGNEQFF. CDR3 nucleotides: TGTGCCAGCAGCCAAGATCGGGGCAATGAGCAGTTCTTC.

V and J are TRBV6-6 and TRBJ2-6; D is possibly TRBD2 (5 bases). Trimming shortened V by 6 bases and J by 0 bases, and 21 bases separated the two germline ends. CDR1 and CDR2 from the germline V gene are MNHNY and SVGAGI (reference sequence). CDR3 length: 19 residues. As DNA, the CDR3 is TGTGCCAGCAGCCCCCGAGGGCAGTCCTTCTCCTCTGGGGCCAACGTCCTGACTTTC. Its translation is CASSPRGQSFSSGANVLTF.

V and J are TRBV18 and TRBJ1-5; D not resolved. The CDR3 has 15 residues. Looked up from germline, CDR1 is KGHSH and CDR2 is LQKENI. V shed 3 bases and J shed 0 bases, with 9 bases lying between them. CDR3 amino acids: CASSPSVNSNQPQHF. CDR3 bases: TGTGCCAGCTCACCGTCGGTAAATAGCAATCAGCCCCAGCATTTT.